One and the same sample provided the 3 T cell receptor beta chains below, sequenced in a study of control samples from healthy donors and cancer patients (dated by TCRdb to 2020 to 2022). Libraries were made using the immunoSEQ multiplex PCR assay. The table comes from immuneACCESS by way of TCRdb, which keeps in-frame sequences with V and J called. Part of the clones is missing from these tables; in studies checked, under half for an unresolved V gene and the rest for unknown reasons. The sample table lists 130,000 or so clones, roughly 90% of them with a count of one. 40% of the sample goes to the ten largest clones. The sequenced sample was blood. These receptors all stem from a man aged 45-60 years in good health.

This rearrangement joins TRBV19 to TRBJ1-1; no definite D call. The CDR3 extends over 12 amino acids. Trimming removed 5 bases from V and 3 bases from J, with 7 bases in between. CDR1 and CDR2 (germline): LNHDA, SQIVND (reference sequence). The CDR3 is CASSSGYTEAFF. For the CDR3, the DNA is TGTGCCAGTAGTTCGGGGTACACTGAAGCTTTCTTT. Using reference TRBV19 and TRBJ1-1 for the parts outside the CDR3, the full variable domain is DGGITQSPKYLFRKEGQNVTLSCEQNLNHDAMYWYRQDPGQGLRLIYYSQIVNDFQKGDIAEGYSVSREKKESFPLTVTSAQKNPTAFYLCASSSGYTEAFFGQGTRLTVV.

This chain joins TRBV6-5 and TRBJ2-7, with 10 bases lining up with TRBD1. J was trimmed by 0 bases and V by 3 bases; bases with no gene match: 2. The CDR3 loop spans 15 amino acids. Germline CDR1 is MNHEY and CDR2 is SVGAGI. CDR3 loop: CASSYRTGGSYEQYF. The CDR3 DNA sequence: TGTGCCAGCAGTTATCGGACAGGGGGCTCCTACGAGCAGTACTTC.

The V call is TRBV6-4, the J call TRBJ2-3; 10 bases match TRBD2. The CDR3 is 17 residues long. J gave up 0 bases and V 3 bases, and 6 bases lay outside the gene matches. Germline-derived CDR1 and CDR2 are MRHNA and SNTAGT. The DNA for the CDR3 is TGTGCCAGCAGTGAATTCTGGACTAGCGGTAGCACAGATACGCAGTATTTT. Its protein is CASSEFWTSGSTDTQYF.